The 31 T cell receptor beta chains in this list originate from one sample, sequenced in a study of OX40 agonist ivuxolimab in advanced cancers. Some clones are missing from TCRdb's copy, which holds only in-frame ones; the method was immunoSEQ multiplex PCR. The table lists about 77,000 clones, 83% of them singletons. The sequences come from CD4+ or CD8+ T cells sorted from blood, collected in a trial of the OX40 agonist ivuxolimab. These receptors were obtained from an adult with an advanced solid tumor such as melanoma, head and neck, liver or kidney cancer.

The rearrangement joins TRBV5-1 to TRBJ1-2; TRBD1 aligns across 7 bases. Trimming at V came to 2 bases and at J to 11 bases, leaving 6 bases not matched to a gene. This CDR3 comprises 12 residues. CDR1 and CDR2 (germline): SGHRS, YFSETQ. CDR3 loop: CASSFQGDLYTF. The CDR3 DNA sequence: TGCGCCAGCAGCTTCCAGGGGGATCTTTACACCTTC.

J is TRBJ2-5 and V is TRBV7-7; possibly TRBD1 for D (7 bases). V was clipped by 1 base and J by 7 bases, with 13 bases between them. The germline CDR1 and CDR2 sequences are SSHAT and FNYEAQ (reference sequence). The CDR3 spans 14 residues. CDR3 amino acids: CASSLEGQGGTQYF. DNA of the CDR3: TGTGCCAGCAGCTTAGAAGGCCAGGGGGGGACCCAGTACTTC.

This chain uses TRBV6-1 with TRBJ1-6; tentative D call: TRBD1 (5 bases). CDR1 is MNHNS, CDR2 SASEGT, per germline. V lost 6 bases, J lost 8 bases, and 17 bases lay in between. The CDR3 totals 15 residues. The CDR3 bases are TGTGCCAGCAGGCTGCGGGACTCAAGGGATTCACCCCTCCACTTT. Encoded protein: CASRLRDSRDSPLHF.

The V gene is TRBV7-3, the J gene TRBJ1-1; TRBD1 matches at 8 bases. The V and J ends lost 5 bases and 4 bases, in that order; junction bases with no gene match: 9. This CDR3 has 15 amino acids. The V gene's germline CDR1 is SGHTA and CDR2 FQGTGA. CDR3 DNA: TGTGCCAGCAGCCTAAGAGGACAGGGAGCCACTGAAGCTTTCTTT. Residues: CASSLRGQGATEAFF. The full variable domain, with the rest looked up from reference TRBV7-3 and TRBJ1-1, is GAGVSQTPSNKVTEKGKYVELRCDPISGHTALYWYRQSLGQGPEFLIYFQGTGAADDSGLPNDRFFAVRPEGSVSTLKIQRTERGDSAVYLCASSLRGQGATEAFFGQGTRLTVV.

The CDR3 coding sequence is TGTGCCAGCAGTTCCCCCCGGTCAAAAACGGGCACTGAAGCTTTCTTT. Protein: CASSSPRSKTGTEAFF. This chain uses TRBV6-5 with TRBJ1-1; D is ambiguous. The CDR3 runs to 16 residues. V was shortened by 4 bases and J by 4 bases, with 19 bases between the two germline ends. The germline gives CDR1 MNHEY, CDR2 SVGAGI.

The chain employs TRBV27 and TRBJ2-7, with D perhaps TRBD1 (6 bases). The V end was cut by 4 bases, the J end by 2 bases, with 12 bases between. The germline CDR1 and CDR2 sequences are MNHEY and SMNVEV (reference sequence). The CDR3 totals 14 residues. In nucleotides, the CDR3 is TGTGCCAGCAGTTCATGGGACAAAACCTACGAGCAGTACTTC. Its protein product is CASSSWDKTYEQYF.

The CDR3 loop reads CASSGPGGGTQYF. In DNA form, the CDR3 reads TGTGCCAGCAGTGGGCCCGGTGGGGGGACCCAGTACTTC. J is TRBJ2-5 and V is TRBV7-9, with D perhaps matching TRBD1 or TRBD2 (5 bases each). There are 13 residues in the CDR3. The V end was cut by 6 bases, the J end by 7 bases, with 15 bases between. Germline V gene lookup returns CDR1 SEHNR and CDR2 FQNEAQ (reference sequence).

V and J are TRBV7-8 and TRBJ2-2; D is undetermined. The CDR3 loop spans 16 amino acids. Germline loops: CDR1 SGHVS, CDR2 FQNEAQ. V was shortened by 5 bases and J by 0 bases, with 13 bases between the two germline ends. CDR3 DNA: TGTGCCAGCAGCCGCATGATAGGCGCGAACACCGGGGAGCTGTTTTTT. It yields the protein CASSRMIGANTGELFF.

This clone was observed a single time. The J gene is TRBJ2-2, the V gene TRBV19; 8 nucleotides agree with TRBD2. Per germline, CDR1 LNHDA and CDR2 SQIVND (reference sequence). Trimming took 8 bases from V and 3 from J; bases not matched to a gene: 8. The CDR3 is 15 amino acids. CDR3 amino acids: CASAALAEYTGELFF. CDR3 coding DNA: TGTGCCAGTGCCGCACTAGCGGAATACACCGGGGAGCTGTTTTTT.

The chain carries TRBV6-1 and TRBJ1-1, with D tentatively TRBD1 (5 bases). V was clipped by 7 bases and J by 5 bases, with 11 bases between them. From germline, CDR1 is MNHNS and CDR2 SASEGT. This CDR3 is 12 amino acids long. CDR3 amino acids: CASTVWGTEAFF. The CDR3, as DNA: TGTGCCAGCACTGTGTGGGGGACTGAAGCTTTCTTT.

The V call is TRBV5-4, the J call TRBJ1-1; D not certain. The CDR3 consists of 15 residues. Trimming pared 0 bases from V and 3 bases from J, leaving 12 bases between. Germline V gene sequence: CDR1 SGHNT, CDR2 YYREEE (reference sequence). The CDR3 loop is CASSLEQRFYTEAFF. As DNA, the CDR3 is TGTGCCAGCAGCTTGGAACAGCGCTTTTACACTGAAGCTTTCTTT.

The J gene is TRBJ2-1, the V gene TRBV6-6; a possible D gene is TRBD2 (6 bases). The CDR3 extends over 15 amino acids. Germline V gives CDR1 MNHNY, CDR2 SVGAGI (reference sequence). Trimming took off 2 bases at V and 6 bases at J, with 14 bases between the two ends. CDR3 coding DNA: TGTGCCAGCAGTTACCCCCTTAGCGGCGGCAATGAGCAGTTCTTC. Translation: CASSYPLSGGNEQFF.

The chain carries TRBV9 and TRBJ2-5; TRBD2 might be the D (6 bases). The V end was cut by 0 bases, the J end by 4 bases, with 13 bases between. Germline V gene data show CDR1 as SGDLS and CDR2 as YYNGEE. This CDR3 contains 15 residues. CDR3 in amino acids: CASSVGVTRTETQYF. The CDR3 DNA sequence: TGTGCCAGCAGCGTAGGGGTGACTAGGACAGAGACCCAGTACTTC.

This clone was seen once. This chain joins TRBV11-1 and TRBJ1-1; D perhaps matches TRBD1 (5 bases). Germline V lookup: CDR1 SGHAT, CDR2 FQDESV (reference sequence). With 1 base removed from V and 4 bases from J, the gap between germline ends came to 10 bases. There are 14 residues in the CDR3. DNA of the CDR3: TGTGCCAGCAGCTTAGTAAGGGACGCCACTGAAGCTTTCTTT. Its translation: CASSLVRDATEAFF.

The V and J genes are TRBV7-9 and TRBJ1-1; a possible D gene is TRBD1 (5 bases). The ends were cut back, 5 bases at V and 1 base at J, with 8 bases in the middle. The germline V gene encodes CDR1 SEHNR and CDR2 FQNEAQ (reference sequence). This CDR3 spans 13 amino acids. The CDR3 nucleotides read TGTGCCAGCAGCCGGGACTCGAACACTGAAGCTTTCTTT. It translates to CASSRDSNTEAFF.

This clone was counted a few times. The J gene is TRBJ2-7, the V gene TRBV2; D ambiguous. This CDR3 has 12 residues. From germline, CDR1 is SNHLY and CDR2 FYNNEI. Trimming pared 8 bases from V and 3 bases from J, leaving 11 bases between. This chain's CDR3 is CASRLDGYEQYF. The CDR3 DNA follows: TGTGCCAGCCGATTGGACGGCTACGAGCAGTACTTC.

The chain recombines TRBV4-2 with TRBJ2-5, with a weak D call TRBD2 (6 bases). Per the germline V gene, CDR1 is LGHNA and CDR2 is YNFKEQ. The CDR3 consists of 15 residues. V dropped 4 bases and J dropped 5 bases, with 17 bases sitting between them. CDR3 sequence reads: CASSLSEGTGETQYF. CDR3 in DNA: TGTGCCAGCAGCCTCTCGGAGGGGACTGGGGAGACCCAGTACTTC.

This clone was observed a handful of times. V and J are TRBV28 and TRBJ1-3; D is unclear. The CDR3 length is 14 residues. CDR1 is MDHEN, CDR2 SYDVKM, per germline. V lost 8 bases and J lost 0, with 11 bases in between. CDR3 residues: CASGGGSSGNTIYF. CDR3 sequence (DNA): TGTGCCAGCGGCGGCGGGAGCTCTGGAAACACCATATATTTT.

The J gene is TRBJ1-1, the V gene TRBV7-3; no definite D call. V lost 0 bases to trimming and J lost 2 bases, with 4 bases between them. The CDR3 is made up of 13 amino acids. CDR1 is SGHTA and CDR2 is FQGTGA in the germline V gene. The CDR3 here is CASSLTSNTEAFF. For the CDR3, the DNA is TGTGCCAGCAGCTTAACCAGTAACACTGAAGCTTTCTTT.

V and J are TRBV7-3 and TRBJ2-1; tentatively, D is TRBD1 or TRBD2 (5 bases each). The CDR3 totals 14 residues. Germline V gives CDR1 SGHTA, CDR2 FQGTGA. Trimming took 5 bases from V and 4 from J, leaving 12 bases between them. CDR3 nucleotide sequence: TGTGCCAGCAGCCCCCGGGACCCTTACAATGAGCAGTTCTTC. Amino acid sequence: CASSPRDPYNEQFF.

This clone has a single count. The chain combines TRBV6-5 with TRBJ1-6; TRBD1 matches 7 bases. V was clipped by 6 bases and J by 9 bases; unmatched bases: 8. Germline-derived CDR1 and CDR2 are MNHEY and SVGAGI. The length of the CDR3 is 14 residues. CDR3 loop: CASSPDRERSPLHF. CDR3 sequence (DNA): TGTGCCAGCAGCCCTGACAGGGAGCGTTCACCCCTCCACTTT.

The chain employs TRBV2 and TRBJ1-1, with D perhaps TRBD1 (5 bases). The CDR3 consists of 13 residues. Trimming left V 1 base short and J 10 bases short, with 13 bases between. Germline V gene data show CDR1 as SNHLY and CDR2 as FYNNEI. CDR3 protein: CASSEEARVLAFF. Here the CDR3 DNA reads TGTGCCAGCAGTGAAGAGGCCAGGGTGTTAGCTTTCTTT. Full variable domain (remainder filled in from reference TRBV2 and TRBJ1-1): EPEVTQTPSHQVTQMGQEVILRCVPISNHLYFYWYRQILGQKVEFLVSFYNNEISEKSEIFDDQFSVERPDGSNFTLKIRSTKLEDSAMYFCASSEEARVLAFFGQGTRLTVV.

This clone has only a few counts. The chain joins TRBV19 to TRBJ1-2, with 7 bases fitting TRBD1. V shed 8 bases and J 1 base; nucleotides not matched to a gene: 4. There are 13 residues in the CDR3. CDR1 and CDR2 (germline): LNHDA, SQIVND (reference sequence). The CDR3 loop reads CASADRDNYGYTF. CDR3 nucleotide sequence: TGTGCCAGTGCAGACAGGGATAACTATGGCTACACCTTC.

The chain is built from TRBV11-3 and TRBJ2-2; no definite D call. Trimming removed 1 base from V and 4 bases from J, with 4 bases in between. The CDR3 spans 13 residues. The germline V gene has CDR1 SGHNT and CDR2 YENEEA. CDR3 in amino acids: CASSLGRTGELFF. CDR3 in DNA: TGTGCCAGCAGCTTAGGTCGCACCGGGGAGCTGTTTTTT.

This chain uses TRBV7-9 with TRBJ2-1; D is tentatively TRBD1 or TRBD2 (6 bases each). Trimming took off 5 bases at V and 4 bases at J, with 12 bases between the two ends. The CDR3 sequence is 14 residues long. Germline V lookup: CDR1 SEHNR, CDR2 FQNEAQ (reference sequence). CDR3 sequence reads: CASSPQGTYNEQFF. In DNA form, the CDR3 reads TGTGCCAGCAGCCCCCAGGGGACTTACAATGAGCAGTTCTTC.

The V and J genes are TRBV5-1 and TRBJ2-5, with 7 nucleotides matching TRBD1. V shed 3 bases and J 3 bases; nucleotides not matched to a gene: 5. This CDR3 has 14 amino acids. Per germline, CDR1 SGHRS and CDR2 YFSETQ. The CDR3 coding sequence is TGCGCCAGCAGCTACAGGGGAAGGGAAGAGACCCAGTACTTC. Translating gives CASSYRGREETQYF. Filled out from reference TRBV5-1 and TRBJ2-5, the complete variable domain reads KAGVTQTPRYLIKTRGQQVTLSCSPISGHRSVSWYQQTPGQGLQFLFEYFSETQRNKGNFPGRFSGRQFSNSRSEMNVSTLELGDSALYLCASSYRGREETQYFGPGTRLLVL.

The chain combines TRBV9 with TRBJ1-5; TRBD1 is a possible D gene (6 bases). The germline V and J ends were trimmed by 7 bases and 5 bases, with 16 bases remaining between them. CDR3 length equals 14 residues. Germline CDR1 is SGDLS and CDR2 is YYNGEE. The CDR3 nucleotides read TGTGCCAGCCCAGGGGACCCTCAGGATCAGCCCCAGCATTTT. It codes for CASPGDPQDQPQHF.

This clone showed up just a few times. The V and J genes are TRBV5-4 and TRBJ2-7; the D is unclear. Trimming took off 2 bases at V and 5 bases at J, with 5 bases between the two ends. Per germline, CDR1 SGHNT and CDR2 YYREEE (reference sequence). This CDR3 is 11 amino acids long. CDR3 region: CASSLFNEQYF. The CDR3 DNA reads as TGTGCCAGCAGCTTATTCAACGAGCAGTACTTC.

This chain connects TRBV7-2 to TRBJ1-6, with no clear D. V was shortened by 5 bases and J by 7 bases, with 9 bases between the two germline ends. Per the germline V gene, CDR1 is SGHTA and CDR2 is FQGNSA. The CDR3 consists of 13 residues. The CDR3 region has the DNA TGTGCCAGCAGCCCAGCGGGGAATTCACCCCTCCACTTT. It codes for CASSPAGNSPLHF.

The chain employs TRBV7-2 and TRBJ1-6; D is unclear. The CDR3 covers 16 residues. With 5 bases removed from V and 7 bases from J, the gap between germline ends came to 18 bases. Germline CDR1 SGHTA, CDR2 FQGNSA. The CDR3 protein is CASSPQSGVGNSPLHF. The DNA for the CDR3 is TGTGCCAGCAGCCCCCAAAGCGGGGTGGGGAATTCACCCCTCCACTTT.

CDR3 in DNA: TGTGCCAGCAGTGGGGGGACAGGGAGAGAGACCCAGTACTTC. Protein: CASSGGTGRETQYF. The chain links TRBV2 to TRBJ2-5; 9 nucleotides align to TRBD1. The ends lost 4 bases at V and 4 bases at J; junction bases unmatched: 4. CDR1 and CDR2 from the germline V gene are SNHLY and FYNNEI. The CDR3 has 14 residues.